Presented here are 6 T cell receptor beta chains from one specimen sequenced in a study of CD8 T cells in ankylosing spondylitis. TCRdb reprocessed the 5' RACE reads via MiXCR and lists one record per CDR3 protein. The sample lists 100,000 to 150,000 distinct CDR3 sequences; roughly 13% were seen once. The sequenced sample consisted of blood, either unsorted or a sorted T cell fraction (not recorded which). The receptor source for this set is a female donor with ankylosing spondylitis or in good health (not recorded which).

This clonotype was seen more than once but under ten times. The rearrangement uses TRBV11-1 and TRBJ2-1, with 8 positions matching TRBD2. J lost 3 bases, V lost 1 base, and 11 bases had no gene match. Germline values: CDR1 SGHAT, CDR2 FQDESV (reference sequence). The CDR3 is made up of 18 amino acids. DNA for the CDR3: TGTGCCAGCAGCTTAGGACAGAATAAGGGACTAGGCTACAATGAGCAGTTCTTC. Protein product: CASSLGQNKGLGYNEQFF.

This rearrangement joins TRBV10-3 to TRBJ2-3; TRBD2 matches at 8 bases. V trimming: 4 bases; J trimming: 2 bases; junction bases outside the gene matches: 5. This CDR3 has 15 amino acids. Germline V gene sequence: CDR1 ENHRY, CDR2 SYGVKD. CDR3 sequence (DNA): TGTGCCATCAGTGTGGGAGCGGGAGCCACAGATACGCAGTATTTT. The encoded protein is CAISVGAGATDTQYF.

V usage is TRBV5-1 and J usage is TRBJ2-7; D is undetermined. This CDR3 spans 15 amino acids. The ends were cut back, 0 bases at V and 0 bases at J, with 10 bases in the middle. Germline-derived CDR1 and CDR2 are SGHRS and YFSETQ. CDR3 nucleotides: TGCGCCAGCAGCTTGGAAAACCCGAGCTCCTACGAGCAGTACTTC. It is translated as CASSLENPSSYEQYF.

This clonotype showed up many times. Here the CDR3 reads CSVVRGSYNEQFF. CDR3 DNA sequence: TGCAGCGTTGTAAGGGGGTCCTACAATGAGCAGTTCTTC. V gene TRBV29-1 combines with J gene TRBJ2-1, with D perhaps matching TRBD1 (6 bases). Germline V gene sequence: CDR1 SQVTM, CDR2 ANQGSEA. Trimming removed 4 bases at V and 1 base at J, with 8 bases between. There are 13 residues in the CDR3.

As for this clonotype: A much larger clone lies one base from this, so it may be a read error. The chain has TRBV5-1 and TRBJ2-6; maybe TRBD1 (5 bases). Germline CDR1 reads SGHRS; CDR2 reads YFSETQ. V gave up 3 bases and J gave up 2 bases, with 9 bases separating them. The CDR3 is 15 amino acids. The CDR3 DNA sequence: TGCGCCAGCAGCTCCGACAGCCCTGGGGCCAACGTCCTGACTTTC. Its translation: CASSSDSPGANVLTF.

This clonotype was picked up many times. The genes are TRBV25-1 and TRBJ2-3; D gene uncertain. V was trimmed by 0 bases and J by 2 bases, leaving 3 bases between them. Germline-derived CDR1 and CDR2 are MGHDK and SYGVNS. This CDR3 comprises 13 residues. The CDR3 protein is CASSEYVTDTQYF. The CDR3 bases are TGTGCCAGCAGTGAATATGTCACAGATACGCAGTATTTT.